Sequencing of this T cell receptor (beta chain) was carried out in a study of blood T cell repertoires in COVID-19. Looking at the study overall: Researchers got acute and convalescent COVID-19 samples from the United States, Italy and Spain.

Per the original methods: Estimates of nucleated cell counts were drawn from the amplification of reference gene primers. The table came from immunoSEQ multiplex PCR; TCRdb's copy has only in-frame clones and leaves some out. The V and J calls and clone size were taken over from that table, and D and trimming were inferred from the DNA. This sample has around 260,000 clones, with more than 75% found just once. V lost 4 bases and J 1 base, leaving 16 bases between the germline ends. This CDR3 contains 16 residues. Germline CDR1 is SGHDN and CDR2 is FVKESK. This rearrangement joins TRBV14 to TRBJ2-5; D unresolved. The sequenced sample was peripheral blood. This sequence was found in a woman between 40 and 50 years old who had recovered from COVID-19. The CDR3 nucleotides are TGTGCCAGCAGCCTTTTGAGAGACACCCTCCAAGAGACCCAGTACTTC. This gives the protein CASSLLRDTLQETQYF.